This T cell receptor beta chain was found in a study of a mutant IDH1 vaccine in newly diagnosed glioma. Remarks on this clone: Its cognate antigen is unknown.

Sequencing used immunoSEQ multiplex PCR; TCRdb keeps in-frame clones, though not all of them. The sample shows over 55,000 clones, roughly four fifths of them seen only once. The time point is: week 11, during vaccination. Each dose of the vaccine consisted of 300 ug of mutant IDH1 20-mer peptide, with topical imiquimod. The sample consisted of PBMCs, taken from a glioma patient whose treatment included an IDH1 peptide vaccine. This clonotype was sampled from a man aged 25-45 years with glioma.

CDR3 DNA sequence: TGTGCCAGCAGTTTATCTCATCCTCAGCCCCAGCATTTT. This encodes CASSLSHPQPQHF. The chain carries TRBV28 and TRBJ1-5; D is uncertain. The germline gives CDR1 MDHEN, CDR2 SYDVKM. V lost 1 base and J 6 bases, leaving 7 bases between the germline ends. The CDR3 spans 13 residues.